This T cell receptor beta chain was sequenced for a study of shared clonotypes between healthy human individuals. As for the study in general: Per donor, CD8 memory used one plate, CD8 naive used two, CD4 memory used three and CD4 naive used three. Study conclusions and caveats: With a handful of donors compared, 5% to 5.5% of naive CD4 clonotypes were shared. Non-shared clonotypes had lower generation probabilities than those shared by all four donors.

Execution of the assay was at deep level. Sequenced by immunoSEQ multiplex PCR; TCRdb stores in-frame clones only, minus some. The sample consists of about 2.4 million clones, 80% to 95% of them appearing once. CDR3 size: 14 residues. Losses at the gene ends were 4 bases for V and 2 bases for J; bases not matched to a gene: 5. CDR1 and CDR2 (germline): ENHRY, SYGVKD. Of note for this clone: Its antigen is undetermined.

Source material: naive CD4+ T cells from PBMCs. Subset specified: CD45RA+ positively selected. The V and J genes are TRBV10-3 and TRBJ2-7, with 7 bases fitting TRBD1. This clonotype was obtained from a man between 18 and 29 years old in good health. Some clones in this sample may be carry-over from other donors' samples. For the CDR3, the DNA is TGTGCCATCAGTGGTGCAGGGGGTCCCTACGAGCAGTACTTC. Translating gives CAISGAGGPYEQYF.